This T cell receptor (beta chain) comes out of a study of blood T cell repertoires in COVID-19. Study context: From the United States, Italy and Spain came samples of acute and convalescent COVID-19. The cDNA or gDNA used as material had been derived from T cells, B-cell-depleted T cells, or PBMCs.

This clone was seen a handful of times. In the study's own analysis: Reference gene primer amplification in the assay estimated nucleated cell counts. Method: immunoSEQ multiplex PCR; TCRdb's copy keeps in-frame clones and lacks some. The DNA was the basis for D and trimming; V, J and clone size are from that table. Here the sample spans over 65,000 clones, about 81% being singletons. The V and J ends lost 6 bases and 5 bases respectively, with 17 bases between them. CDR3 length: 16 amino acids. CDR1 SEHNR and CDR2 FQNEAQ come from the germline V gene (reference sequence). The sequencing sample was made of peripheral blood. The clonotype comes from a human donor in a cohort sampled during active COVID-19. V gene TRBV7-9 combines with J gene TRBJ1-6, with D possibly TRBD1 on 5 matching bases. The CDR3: CASRGDWAVDNSPLHF. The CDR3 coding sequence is TGTGCCAGCAGAGGGGATTGGGCCGTCGATAATTCACCCCTCCACTTT.